The 28 T cell receptor beta chains below were found in one sample sequenced in a study of CXCR3-negative and CXCR3-positive naive CD8 T cells. The TRB libraries of cDNA were built by UMI-labeled 5' RACE. TCRdb re-called the 5' RACE reads; every CDR3 protein appears as one record, without DNA. Recorded for this sample: around 63,000 distinct CDR3 sequences. Study-level points and caveats: CXCR3-positive naive cells carried more hydrophobic TRB CDR3s than CXCR3-negative naive cells did.

These receptors are not linked to any known antigen. Material: naive CXCR3+ CD8+ T cells from blood. Documented subset: CD45RO-CCR7+CD27+CD95- naive CD8+ T cells expressing CXCR3 (TNR3+). These receptors all stem from a human donor in good health. Some clones in this sample may be carry-over from other donors' samples.

The V and J genes are TRBV7-9 and TRBJ2-2. CDR3 length: 12 amino acids. Germline CDR1 reads SEHNR; CDR2 reads FQNEAQ (reference sequence). CDR3: CTSSLDTGELFF.

V is TRBV20-1 and J is TRBJ1-4. CDR3 size: 14 residues. From germline, CDR1 is DFQATT and CDR2 SNEGSKA (reference sequence). This CDR3 reads CSARDLKDNEKLFF.

The CDR3: CASRVGAGFNTEAFF. The rearrangement links TRBV19 to TRBJ1-1; no DNA is available, so the TRBD1 call from TCRdb remains unchecked. CDR1 is LNHDA and CDR2 is SQIVND in the germline V gene (reference sequence). The length of the CDR3 is 15 residues.

The CDR3 is CASSSAGGVSIEQFF. The chain couples TRBV12-3 or TRBV12-4 to TRBJ2-1; the D call from TCRdb, TRBD2, cannot be confirmed without DNA. This CDR3 comprises 15 residues.

The chain recombines TRBV29-1 with TRBJ1-2. Per the germline V gene, CDR1 is SQVTM and CDR2 is ANQGSEA. CDR3 length: 13 residues. The CDR3 protein is CSVVTVPNYGYTF.

This chain joins TRBV14 and TRBJ2-1. The CDR3 has 14 amino acids. From germline, CDR1 is SGHDN and CDR2 FVKESK. The CDR3 region is CASSQDPIRNEQFF.

The rearrangement uses TRBV7-6 and TRBJ2-7; TCRdb returns TRBD1, unconfirmable since there is no DNA. The CDR3 is 14 amino acids. Germline-derived CDR1 and CDR2 are SGHVS and FNYEAQ. The CDR3 loop reads CASSTGQGINEQYF.

The CDR3 sequence is CASSLTDTDTQYF. V gene TRBV5-5 combines with J gene TRBJ2-3. CDR1 is SGHKS, CDR2 YYEKEE, per germline (reference sequence). This CDR3 region has 13 residues.

V gene TRBV7-9 combines with J gene TRBJ1-2; TCRdb calls TRBD1, which cannot be checked without DNA. Per the germline V gene, CDR1 is SEHNR and CDR2 is FQNEAQ (reference sequence). CDR3 length: 17 residues. The CDR3: CASRPGARTKANYGYTF.

The chain recombines TRBV7-2 with TRBJ2-7; TCRdb's D call, TRBD1, is unchecked because there is no DNA. This CDR3 contains 15 residues. Germline V gene sequence: CDR1 SGHTA, CDR2 FQGNSA. The CDR3 reads CASSRQDSSFYEQYF.

The chain has TRBV27 and TRBJ2-2; with no DNA, the TCRdb D assignment of TRBD1 cannot be verified. The germline V gene encodes CDR1 MNHEY and CDR2 SMNVEV (reference sequence). CDR3 length equals 16 residues. The CDR3 here is CASSAAGTGAPGELFF.

The V and J genes are TRBV6-1 and TRBJ2-1; absent DNA, TCRdb's TRBD1 call cannot be checked. The CDR3 consists of 15 residues. Germline CDR1 reads MNHNS; CDR2 reads SASEGT. The CDR3 reads CASSELKQGGHEQFF.

The gene calls are TRBV29-1 and TRBJ1-1. The CDR3 spans 12 residues. Germline values: CDR1 SQVTM, CDR2 ANQGSEA. The CDR3 sequence is CSVEEPRSEAFF.

The chain's CDR3 is CASSFFREGIAKNIQYF. The chain links TRBV28 to TRBJ2-4; TCRdb names TRBD1, which stays unverified in the absence of DNA. This CDR3 has 17 residues. Germline lookup yields CDR1 MDHEN and CDR2 SYDVKM. The whole variable domain, remainder taken from reference TRBV28 and TRBJ2-4, is DVKVTQSSRYLVKRTGEKVFLECVQDMDHENMFWYRQDPGLGLRLIYFSYDVKMKEKGDIPEGYSVSREKKERFSLILESASTNQTSMYLCASSFFREGIAKNIQYFGAGTRLSVL.

The chain employs TRBV10-3 and TRBJ2-2; no DNA is available, so the TRBD1 call from TCRdb remains unchecked. CDR1 and CDR2 (germline): ENHRY, SYGVKD. CDR3 length: 15 amino acids. CDR3: CAIRDGQGLTGELFF.

This chain connects TRBV11-2 to TRBJ2-7. The CDR3 sequence is 13 residues long. Germline assignment: CDR1 SGHAT and CDR2 FQNNGV. This chain's CDR3 is CASSLGQDGEQYF.

The V gene is TRBV7-9, the J gene TRBJ2-7; the TCRdb call, TRBD1, lacks DNA for checking. CDR3 length: 13 residues. CDR1 is SEHNR, CDR2 FQNEAQ, per germline (reference sequence). CDR3 amino acids: CASSRGLLYEQYF.

This rearrangement joins TRBV20-1 to TRBJ2-1; the TRBD1 assignment by TCRdb is unverifiable without DNA. The CDR3 loop spans 13 amino acids. Germline CDR1 and CDR2: DFQATT and SNEGSKA (reference sequence). CDR3 in amino acids: CSARPLGVNEQFF.

The chain carries TRBV7-9 and TRBJ1-2. This CDR3 is built from 15 residues. CDR1 SEHNR and CDR2 FQNEAQ come from the germline V gene (reference sequence). This CDR3 reads CASSLNQGPDYGYTF.

The chain combines TRBV4-3 with TRBJ2-1; TCRdb lists TRBD1, though no DNA is available to test this call. Germline assignment: CDR1 LGHNA and CDR2 YSLEER. The length of the CDR3 is 18 residues. CDR3 loop: CASSQARLRGASYNEQFF.

The V call is TRBV11-1, the J call TRBJ2-7; TCRdb selects TRBD1, and the lack of DNA leaves this call unchecked. Germline CDR1 is SGHAT and CDR2 is FQDESV (reference sequence). The CDR3 is made up of 14 amino acids. The CDR3 loop is CASSFGRGSYEQYF.

This chain connects TRBV5-1 to TRBJ2-3; there is no DNA to check the TCRdb D call of TRBD1. Per the germline V gene, CDR1 is SGHRS and CDR2 is YFSETQ. The CDR3 consists of 15 residues. The CDR3 sequence: CASSLGQGGPDTQYF.

The genes are TRBV29-1 and TRBJ2-7; there is no DNA to check the TCRdb D call of TRBD2. CDR3 length equals 12 residues. Germline loops: CDR1 SQVTM, CDR2 ANQGSEA. The CDR3 here is CSCSGLSYEQYF.

The chain joins TRBV29-1 to TRBJ2-2. This CDR3 spans 13 amino acids. Per the germline V gene, CDR1 is SQVTM and CDR2 is ANQGSEA. The CDR3 here is CSVEVGVTGELFF.

The rearrangement uses TRBV7-7 and TRBJ2-5; TCRdb outputs TRBD2, but without DNA this stays unchecked. The CDR3 has 15 amino acids. The germline CDR1 and CDR2 sequences are SSHAT and FNYEAQ (reference sequence). The CDR3 loop is CASSSGGSGQETQYF.

The rearrangement joins TRBV7-9 to TRBJ1-1; without DNA, the TCRdb call of TRBD1 cannot be checked. The CDR3 totals 11 residues. The germline gives CDR1 SEHNR, CDR2 FQNEAQ (reference sequence). The CDR3 sequence is CAGQRDSEAFF.

This sequence joins TRBV20-1 and TRBJ2-4; TCRdb returns TRBD1, unconfirmable since there is no DNA. The CDR3 length is 14 residues. Germline loops: CDR1 DFQATT, CDR2 SNEGSKA (reference sequence). The CDR3 region is CSARGGRGLNIQYF.

The rearrangement uses TRBV29-1 and TRBJ1-1; TCRdb selects TRBD1, and the lack of DNA leaves this call unchecked. Germline lookup yields CDR1 SQVTM and CDR2 ANQGSEA. The CDR3 consists of 14 residues. This chain's CDR3 is CSVDQGPVNTEAFF.